The rows below give T cell receptor beta chains drawn from one sample of a study of T cells expressing NK-cell markers. TCRdb reprocessed the 5' RACE reads and keeps a single row for each CDR3 protein, giving no DNA. This sample's clone table lists 150,000 to 160,000 distinct CDR3 sequences. The sequenced material came from blood T cells: a sorted CD56 or NKG2C T cell subset, CD4+ or CD8+ T cells, or bulk PBMC T cells (not recorded which). Receptor source: a woman aged 50 to 60 in good health. Each CDR3 is given with its conserved first and last residue.

cdr3_aa,j_call,v_call
CASSDGILRINEQFF,TRBJ2-1,TRBV9
CASSPIGSAGYTF,TRBJ1-2,TRBV27
CASTTDSNQPQHF,TRBJ1-5,TRBV7-9
CASSRTLTSNQETQYF,TRBJ2-5,TRBV28
CASSPGELSGETQYF,TRBJ2-5,TRBV18
CASSERGLAETQYF,TRBJ2-5,TRBV27
CASNAPGLDGYTF,TRBJ1-2,TRBV2
CASSWTSGRLGNEQFF,TRBJ2-1,TRBV27
CASSRGVSEAFF,TRBJ1-1,TRBV19
CASSVTGGRADTQYF,TRBJ2-3,TRBV9
CSVSSGRFPYNEQFF,TRBJ2-1,TRBV29-1
CASSTDREKNTDTQYF,TRBJ2-3,TRBV6-6
CASRPGLAGGVAKNIQYF,TRBJ2-4,TRBV11-3
CSARPHGPSGSFIYNEQFF,TRBJ2-1,TRBV20-1
CATSTGISYGYTF,TRBJ1-2,TRBV24-1
CASSQVHFPGVFWTEAFF,TRBJ1-1,TRBV3-1
CASWDTGTGVYEQYF,TRBJ2-7,TRBV27
CASSFLRRQYF,TRBJ2-7,TRBV27
CASSLSSYNEQFF,TRBJ2-1,TRBV5-1
CASSFRLAGGNEQFF,TRBJ2-1,TRBV13
CASSLSPGGTDTQYF,TRBJ2-3,TRBV27
CASSWRSSYNEQFF,TRBJ2-1,TRBV11-2
CASSLGTGRTDTQYF,TRBJ2-3,TRBV11-2
CASNLREGYSYEQYF,TRBJ2-7,TRBV11-2
CASSRAGLHWEQFF,TRBJ2-1,TRBV6-5
CASSSRQGADLHTQYF,TRBJ2-3,TRBV7-9
CASSTLGGLFTGELFF,TRBJ2-2,TRBV7-9
CASSQEEGLGLAGGHSNTDTQYF,TRBJ2-3,TRBV3-1
CASRALQGASNEQFF,TRBJ2-1,TRBV5-1
CASSLDGGHSTDTQYF,TRBJ2-3,TRBV11-3
CASSQEWTSGRHEQFF,TRBJ2-1,TRBV3-1
CASSGGNEQFF,TRBJ2-1,TRBV6-4
CSARARTLSSGFSTDTQYF,TRBJ2-3,TRBV20-1
CASSAVLAGGDNEQFF,TRBJ2-1,TRBV9
CASSFGTSGDFTDTQYF,TRBJ2-3,TRBV11-2
CASSQEKRKQGVGYTF,TRBJ1-2,TRBV4-1
CASTRGQNTEAFF,TRBJ1-1,TRBV5-1
CASTDLYNEQFF,TRBJ2-1,TRBV6-6
CASSGGRARHNEQFF,TRBJ2-1,TRBV7-9